These 7 T cell receptor beta chains originate from one sample sequenced in a study of CD8+ T cells in alopecia areata. Stated treatment: oral pan-JAK inhibitor, 5-10 mg twice daily. Following RNA extraction, reverse transcription yielded cDNA that acted as the sequencing template. Data came from immunoSEQ multiplex PCR; TCRdb stores just in-frame clones and leaves some out. The sample includes roughly 100,000 clones, under 90% of them seen just once. The source was CD8+ T cells sorted from blood, collected between weeks 30 and 35, from a patient treated with tofacitinib. These receptors came from a human donor with alopecia areata.

The V gene is TRBV27, the J gene TRBJ2-7, with 9 bases that match TRBD2. CDR1 is MNHEY, CDR2 SMNVEV, per germline (reference sequence). CDR3 size: 16 residues. J lost 4 bases, V lost 8 bases, and 15 bases had no gene match. As DNA, the CDR3 is TGTGCCAGCCACGGGGAGGCGGGGGGGCCGGAGTACGAGCAGTACTTC. It yields the protein CASHGEAGGPEYEQYF.

The chain links TRBV29-1 to TRBJ2-2; D uncertain. This CDR3 has 16 amino acids. V shed 8 bases and J shed 0 bases, with 19 bases lying between them. CDR1 and CDR2 (germline): SQVTM, ANQGSEA. CDR3 in amino acids: CSPLHYARTNTGELFF. In DNA, the CDR3 is TGCAGCCCTCTCCATTATGCCAGAACGAACACCGGGGAGCTGTTTTTT.

The chain has TRBV10-3 and TRBJ2-7; a weak D match, TRBD2 (5 bases). V lost 10 bases to trimming and J lost 3 bases, with 28 bases between them. This CDR3 has 17 residues. Germline values: CDR1 ENHRY, CDR2 SYGVKD. The CDR3 sequence: CASSFEIGLGVFYEQYF. The CDR3 bases are TGTGCCAGCAGCTTTGAAATTGGACTGGGTGTTTTCTACGAGCAGTACTTC.

The chain employs TRBV14 and TRBJ1-2; 7 bases fit TRBD1. V was clipped by 0 bases and J by 8 bases; unmatched bases: 15. The CDR3 covers 17 residues. CDR1 SGHDN and CDR2 FVKESK come from the germline V gene. As DNA, the CDR3 is TGTGCCAGCAGCCAAGAATCGTGGACAGGTCCCAAGTCGGGCTACACCTTC. Its protein is CASSQESWTGPKSGYTF.

This clone came up a few times. The chain uses TRBV7-9 and TRBJ2-2, with D unclear. Germline V gene lookup returns CDR1 SEHNR and CDR2 FQNEAQ (reference sequence). Trimming stripped 2 bases from V and 14 bases from J, with 12 bases between. The CDR3 is 12 residues long. CDR3 in DNA: TGTGCCAGCAGCTTATCCGATCTACCTCTGTTTTTT. It specifies CASSLSDLPLFF.

The chain combines TRBV6-5 with TRBJ2-7; 8 bases fit TRBD1. Per the germline V gene, CDR1 is MNHEY and CDR2 is SVGAGI. The CDR3 contains 13 residues. V dropped 6 bases and J dropped 5; count of bases not matched to a gene: 6. The CDR3 coding sequence is TGTGCCAGCAGACCGGACAGGGACCACGAGCAGTACTTC. Protein product: CASRPDRDHEQYF.

This rearrangement joins TRBV5-1 to TRBJ2-7, with unresolved D. CDR1 is SGHRS, CDR2 YFSETQ, per germline. V lost 0 bases to trimming and J lost 5 bases, with 9 bases between them. This CDR3 region has 13 residues. The CDR3 protein is CASSLASPDEQYF. The CDR3, as DNA: TGCGCCAGCAGCTTGGCGTCTCCTGACGAGCAGTACTTC.